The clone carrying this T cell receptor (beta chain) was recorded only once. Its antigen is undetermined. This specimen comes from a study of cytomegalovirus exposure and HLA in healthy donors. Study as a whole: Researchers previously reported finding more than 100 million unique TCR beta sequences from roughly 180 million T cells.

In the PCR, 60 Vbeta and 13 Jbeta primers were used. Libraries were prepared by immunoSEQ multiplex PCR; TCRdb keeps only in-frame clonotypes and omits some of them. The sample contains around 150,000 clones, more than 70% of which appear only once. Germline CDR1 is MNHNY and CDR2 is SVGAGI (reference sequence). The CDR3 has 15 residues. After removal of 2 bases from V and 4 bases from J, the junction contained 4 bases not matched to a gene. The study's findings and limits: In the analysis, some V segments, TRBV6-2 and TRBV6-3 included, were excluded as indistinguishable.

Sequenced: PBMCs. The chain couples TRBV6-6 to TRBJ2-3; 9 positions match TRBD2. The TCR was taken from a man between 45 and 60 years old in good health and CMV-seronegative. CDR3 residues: CASSYRAGGADTQYF. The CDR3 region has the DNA TGTGCCAGCAGTTACCGAGCGGGAGGTGCAGATACGCAGTATTTT.